These T cell receptor beta chains were read from a single sample in a study of T cells after yellow fever vaccination. TCRdb fed the 5' RACE reads into MiXCR, producing one record per CDR3 protein. Here the sample spans 510,000 or so distinct CDR3 sequences, roughly 19% being singletons. Material: PBMCs, obtained 15 days after the yellow fever booster vaccination. The receptor set was obtained from a man in his thirties or forties who received the YFV17D yellow fever vaccine. Each CDR3 is given with its conserved first and last residue. The D gene is left open where the match is weak. Not all rows give a size; the values are once, few, many and, for expanded clones, a class.

>14|TRBJ2-1|-|-|TRBV5-1
TGCGCCAGCAGCTTGGGGGGTGGCACCAATGAGCAGTTCTTC
CASSLGGGTNEQFF
>13|TRBJ1-2|TRBD1|-|TRBV5-6
TGTGCCAGCAGCTTGGGGGACAGCTATGGCTACACCTTC
CASSLGDSYGYTF
>16|TRBJ2-3|-|few|TRBV24-1
TGTGCCACCAGTGATTCTCGGACTGGGAAAGGAGATACGCAGTATTTT
CATSDSRTGKGDTQYF
>16|TRBJ2-7|-|few|TRBV12-3/TRBV12-4
TGTGCCAGCAGCCGCGAACCGACTTATACTTCCTACGAGCAGTACTTC
CASSREPTYTSYEQYF
>15|TRBJ2-1|-|-|TRBV24-1
TGTGCCACCAGTGATTCCCGGGGGGCGGGGAATGAGCAGTTCTTC
CATSDSRGAGNEQFF
>13|TRBJ2-3|TRBD1|-|TRBV6-1
TGTGCCAGCAGGGACAGGCTCACAGATACGCAGTATTTT
CASRDRLTDTQYF
>12|TRBJ2-2|-|few|TRBV12-3/TRBV12-4
TGTGCCAGCAGTACCCTCACCGGGGAGCTGTTTTTT
CASSTLTGELFF
>15|TRBJ2-1|TRBD2|once|TRBV6-1
TGTGCCAGCACCCAACTAGCGGGAGCTTTGGGAGAGCAGTTCTTC
CASTQLAGALGEQFF
>13|TRBJ2-4|-|-|TRBV29-1
TGCAGCGTAGCATGGGGAGCCAAAAACATTCAGTACTTC
CSVAWGAKNIQYF
>14|TRBJ1-1|-|-|TRBV4-2
TGTGCCAGCAGCCAAGGACGGGGTAGTACTGAAGCTTTCTTT
CASSQGRGSTEAFF
>14|TRBJ2-7|-|few|TRBV6-5
TGTGCCAGCAGTTACTCCCGGGACACGACGGGGTTGTACTTC
CASSYSRDTTGLYF
>16|TRBJ2-5|-|-|TRBV28
TGTGCCAGCAGAACTCCGACGACAGGGAGGGGAGAGACCCAGTACTTC
CASRTPTTGRGETQYF
>11|TRBJ1-4|-|few|TRBV7-9
TGTGCCAGCAGCATGAAACAAAAACTGTTTTTT
CASSMKQKLFF
>14|TRBJ2-7|-|-|TRBV27
TGTGCCAGCAGTTTTACGGGAGTCTTCTACGAGCAGTACTTC
CASSFTGVFYEQYF
>14|TRBJ2-3|TRBD1|few|TRBV6-1
TGTGCCACCAAAAAGCAACAGGGGGTCGATACGCAGTATTTT
CATKKQQGVDTQYF
>14|TRBJ2-1|TRBD1|few|TRBV7-2
TGTGCCAGCAGCACAGGACAGGGGGGCAATGAGCAGTTCTTC
CASSTGQGGNEQFF
>15|TRBJ2-7|TRBD1|few|TRBV6-5
TGTGCCAGCAGTTATACCGGGACAGGGATTTACGAGCAGTACTTC
CASSYTGTGIYEQYF
>15|TRBJ2-1|TRBD2|-|TRBV20-1
TGCAGTGCTCGAGCGGGACTAGCGGGAGTCTTTGAGCAGTTCTTC
CSARAGLAGVFEQFF
>15|TRBJ2-7|TRBD1|-|TRBV9
TGTGCCAGCAGCGTAGACGCGACAGGGCCCTACGAGCAGTACTTC
CASSVDATGPYEQYF
>14|TRBJ2-4|-|-|TRBV5-1
TGCGCCAGCAGCTTGGGGTTAGGGGAAAACATTCAGTACTTC
CASSLGLGENIQYF
>14|TRBJ2-7|-|-|TRBV11-2
TGTGCCAGCAGCTGGGGGGGGCCTACCTACGAGCAGTACTTC
CASSWGGPTYEQYF
>12|TRBJ2-3|-|-|TRBV25-1
TGTGCCACCTTAGAGGGCACAGATACGCAGTATTTT
CATLEGTDTQYF
>16|TRBJ2-3|-|-|TRBV4-2
TGTGCCAGCAGCCAAGACCCTAGTTTCGGCACAGATACGCAGTATTTT
CASSQDPSFGTDTQYF
>14|TRBJ2-7|-|few|TRBV6-1
TGTGCCAGCCGAAGAGATGGGGTCTTCTACGAGCAGTACTTC
CASRRDGVFYEQYF
>14|TRBJ2-1|-|once|TRBV10-3
TGTGCCATCAGTGATTTGGACTCTTTGGGTGAGCAGTTCTTC
CAISDLDSLGEQFF
>15|TRBJ2-1|TRBD2|-|TRBV7-9
TGTGCCAGCAGCTTACGGGGCGGGAGGGCCTTTGAGCAGTTCTTC
CASSLRGGRAFEQFF
>15|TRBJ2-3|TRBD2|-|TRBV5-1
TGCGCCAGCAGCTCCGGTAGCGGGACCACAGATACGCAGTGTTTT
CASSSGSGTTDTQCF
>15|TRBJ2-7|-|few|TRBV20-1
TGCAGTGCTATTTTCCCCGGGAGAACCTCCTACGAGCAGTACTTC
CSAIFPGRTSYEQYF
>14|TRBJ2-1|-|few|TRBV7-2
TGTGCCAGCAGCTTAGGGTCTAGTGGGGCTCGGCAGTTCTTC
CASSLGSSGARQFF
>13|TRBJ1-4|TRBD1|-|TRBV7-9
TGTGCCAGCAGAGGGGGCTCCAATGAAAAACTGTTTTTT
CASRGGSNEKLFF
>14|TRBJ1-2|-|-|TRBV19
TGTGCCAGTAGGGCCCAGGGTGGGAACTATGGCTACACCTTC
CASRAQGGNYGYTF
>15|TRBJ2-3|-|-|TRBV28
TGTGCCAGCAGTTTCCTGATCTCTAGCACAGATACGCAGTATTTT
CASSFLISSTDTQYF
>16|TRBJ1-5|TRBD1|-|TRBV12-3/TRBV12-4
TGTGCCAGCAGTTTGAGGGACAGGGGAGGCAATCAGCCCCAGCATTTT
CASSLRDRGGNQPQHF
>12|TRBJ1-1|-|few|TRBV6-2/TRBV6-3
TGTGCCAGCAGCGGGGTGGCCTTTCGAGCTTTCTTT
CASSGVAFRAFF
>14|TRBJ2-7|TRBD1|many|TRBV4-2
TGTGCCAGCAGCCGCGACAGGGGGAACTACGAGCAGTACTTC
CASSRDRGNYEQYF
>14|TRBJ2-7|-|-|TRBV7-9
TGTGCCAGCAGCCAAGAGGGACGGTTCTACGAGCAGTACTTC
CASSQEGRFYEQYF
>15|TRBJ2-6|-|-|TRBV6-2/TRBV6-3
TGTGCCAGCAGCATAGGAATCTCTGGGGCCAACGTCCTGACTTTC
CASSIGISGANVLTF
>15|TRBJ2-7|TRBD2|few|TRBV29-1
TGCAGCGTTGACCCCACCGCGGGGGACGGCTACGAGCAGTACTTC
CSVDPTAGDGYEQYF
>13|TRBJ2-5|TRBD2|-|TRBV20-1
TGCAGTGCAGAAAGCGGGAGTATGGGGACCCAGTACTTC
CSAESGSMGTQYF
>15|TRBJ2-5|TRBD1|-|TRBV18
TGTGCCAGCTCACCGGGACAGGGGATGAGAGAGACCCAGTACTTC
CASSPGQGMRETQYF
>13|TRBJ2-7|TRBD2|-|TRBV28
TGTGCCACCCTACGCGGGAGGGGCTACGAGCAGTACTTC
CATLRGRGYEQYF
>14|TRBJ2-2|-|once|TRBV7-2
TGTGCCAGCAGGACTTCGATGGACACCGGGGAGCTGTTTTTT
CASRTSMDTGELFF